This TCR beta chain was documented in a study of blood T cell repertoires in COVID-19. In the study overall: Acute and convalescent COVID-19 specimens originated in the United States, Italy and Spain.

Looked up from germline, CDR1 is LNHDA and CDR2 is SQIVND (reference sequence). J lost 3 bases, V lost 6 bases, and 10 bases had no gene match. The CDR3 is 16 amino acids. Ages ranged from roughly 18 to 100 years, with residence in 20 to 30 US areas. Categorization into cohorts depended on clinical history that participants reported. Assay: immunoSEQ multiplex PCR; the TCRdb copy retains only in-frame clones and omits some. The sample lists 150,000 to 190,000 clones, about 80% seen once, with around 7% in the top ten. This rearrangement joins TRBV19 to TRBJ1-2, with 10 bases identical to TRBD1. The sequence was obtained from a man in his fifties or sixties who had recovered from COVID-19. Sequenced material: PBMCs or T cells enriched from blood (not recorded which). The CDR3 nucleotides read TGTGCCAGTAGCCCCGCCGGGACAGGGGCGGACTATGGCTACACCTTC. It yields the protein CASSPAGTGADYGYTF. Combining the CDR3 with reference TRBV19 and TRBJ1-2 gives the whole variable domain DGGITQSPKYLFRKEGQNVTLSCEQNLNHDAMYWYRQDPGQGLRLIYYSQIVNDFQKGDIAEGYSVSREKKESFPLTVTSAQKNPTAFYLCASSPAGTGADYGYTFGSGTRLTVV.